A single sample gave rise to the 31 T cell receptor beta chains below, sequenced in a study of identical twins. TCRdb called the 5' RACE reads again in MiXCR, with one record for every CDR3 protein. In the table there are about 520,000 distinct CDR3 sequences, less than 25% of which are singletons. These same records also appear under a second study, on T cells expressing NK-cell markers.

The sequenced sample was CD4+ T cells sorted from blood. Source of these receptors: a woman aged 18-29 years in good health.

V is TRBV12-3 or TRBV12-4 and J is TRBJ2-1; 7 bases line up with TRBD2. The junction had 6 bases not matched to a gene; V was cut back by 10 bases and J by 3 bases. The CDR3 extends over 13 amino acids. The chain's CDR3 is CANAGDNYNEQFF. The CDR3 DNA sequence: TGTGCCAACGCGGGAGATAACTACAATGAGCAGTTCTTC.

This chain connects TRBV9 to TRBJ2-1; 11 positions agree with TRBD2. The CDR3 is 15 amino acids. CDR1 SGDLS and CDR2 YYNGEE come from the germline V gene. The trim removed 6 bases at V and 2 bases at J, leaving 4 bases unmatched. CDR3 region: CASTRLAGTYNEQFF. CDR3 DNA: TGTGCCAGCACGCGACTAGCGGGAACCTACAATGAGCAGTTCTTC. The full variable domain, rest sourced from reference TRBV9 and TRBJ2-1, is DSGVTQTPKHLITATGQRVTLRCSPRSGDLSVYWYQQSLDQGLQFLIQYYNGEERAKGNILERFSAQQFPDLHSELNLSSLELGDSALYFCASTRLAGTYNEQFFGPGTRLTVL.

This chain uses TRBV9 with TRBJ2-3; D may match TRBD1 or TRBD2 (5 bases each). Trimming stripped 1 base from V and 8 bases from J, with 20 bases between. The CDR3 sequence is 16 residues long. Germline assignment: CDR1 SGDLS and CDR2 YYNGEE. The CDR3 DNA reads TGTGCCAGCAGCGTATATCCCACCGGGACGGCTGGTACGCAGTATTTT. This translates into CASSVYPTGTAGTQYF.

The chain links TRBV20-1 to TRBJ1-2, with TRBD1 identical over 7 bases. The CDR3 is 13 residues long. V dropped 3 bases and J dropped 3; count of bases not matched to a gene: 4. Per the germline V gene, CDR1 is DFQATT and CDR2 is SNEGSKA (reference sequence). CDR3 protein: CSASHRGDYGYTF. CDR3 bases: TGCAGTGCTAGCCACAGGGGAGACTATGGCTACACCTTC.

This clonotype was detected only a few times. V is TRBV9 and J is TRBJ1-1; the match to TRBD1 covers 8 bases. The J segment lost 3 bases and the V segment lost 0 bases, leaving 4 bases of the junction unmatched. Germline CDR1 and CDR2: SGDLS and YYNGEE. The CDR3 extends over 15 amino acids. CDR3 sequence (DNA): TGTGCCAGCAGCGTAGTGCAGGGGGCAGACACTGAAGCTTTCTTT. Its protein product is CASSVVQGADTEAFF.

The table lists this clonotype with a few counts. V and J are TRBV29-1 and TRBJ1-5, with D unresolved. The CDR3 is 13 amino acids. The germline V gene has CDR1 SQVTM and CDR2 ANQGSEA. V was pared by 4 bases and J by 6 bases, with 13 bases between. CDR3 coding DNA: TGCAGCGTTGTTCCTGAGGTTGGTCAGCCCCAGCATTTT. Its protein product is CSVVPEVGQPQHF. Full variable domain (missing parts from reference TRBV29-1 and TRBJ1-5): SAVISQKPSRDICQRGTSLTIQCQVDSQVTMMFWYRQQPGQSLTLIATANQGSEATYESGFVIDKFPISRPNLTFSTLTVSNMSPEDSSIYLCSVVPEVGQPQHFGDGTRLSIL.

This clonotype was found a few times. The chain joins TRBV29-1 to TRBJ2-1; D unresolved. CDR3 length equals 14 residues. Looked up from germline, CDR1 is SQVTM and CDR2 is ANQGSEA. With 3 bases removed from V and 0 bases from J, the gap between germline ends came to 9 bases. The chain's CDR3 is CSVEASSSYNEQFF. The DNA of the CDR3 is TGCAGCGTTGAGGCCTCGAGCTCCTACAATGAGCAGTTCTTC.

V and J are TRBV7-9 and TRBJ2-2; D is perhaps TRBD1 or TRBD2 (5 bases each). Trimming took off 4 bases at V and 3 bases at J, with 6 bases between the two ends. The CDR3 consists of 13 residues. CDR1 is SEHNR and CDR2 is FQNEAQ in the germline V gene (reference sequence). The CDR3 spells CASSWGHTGELFF. For the CDR3, the DNA is TGTGCCAGCAGCTGGGGACACACCGGGGAGCTGTTTTTT.

This clonotype was recorded a few times. The chain uses TRBV30 and TRBJ1-3; TRBD1 might be the D (5 bases). The germline V and J ends were trimmed by 5 bases and 4 bases, with 12 bases remaining between them. This CDR3 comprises 13 residues. CDR1 is GTSNPN and CDR2 is SVGIG in the germline V gene (reference sequence). This CDR3 reads CAWGTGFGNTIYF. CDR3 DNA: TGTGCCTGGGGGACCGGGTTCGGAAACACCATATATTTT.

V is TRBV7-2 and J is TRBJ2-3; D gene uncertain. This CDR3 has 12 amino acids. Per the germline V gene, CDR1 is SGHTA and CDR2 is FQGNSA. Trimming left V 5 bases short and J 5 bases short, with 8 bases between. CDR3 region: CASSDRIDTQYF. CDR3 nucleotides: TGTGCCAGCAGCGACCGGATAGATACGCAGTATTTT.

This sequence joins TRBV12-3 or TRBV12-4 and TRBJ2-2; D remains ambiguous. CDR3 length: 16 residues. Trimming stripped 3 bases from V and 1 base from J, with 12 bases between. The chain's CDR3 is CASSFGGYWNTGELFF. Written as DNA, the CDR3 is TGTGCCAGCAGTTTTGGTGGGTACTGGAACACCGGGGAGCTGTTTTTT.

This rearrangement joins TRBV10-3 to TRBJ2-2; 9 positions match TRBD1. V shed 8 bases, J shed 5 bases, and the junction held 9 bases outside the gene matches. From germline, CDR1 is ENHRY and CDR2 SYGVKD. The CDR3 contains 15 residues. The DNA for the CDR3 is TGTGCCATCGGGGGGACAGGGAAGAGTACCGGGGAGCTGTTTTTT. Translated, it gives CAIGGTGKSTGELFF.

For the CDR3, the DNA is TGTGCCATCACGACGGGAGGGGCCCTGAACACTGAAGCTTTCTTT. Protein product: CAITTGGALNTEAFF. V is TRBV10-3 and J is TRBJ1-1; maybe TRBD1 (5 bases). There are 15 residues in the CDR3. The germline V and J ends were trimmed by 7 bases and 0 bases, with 15 bases remaining between them. Germline V CDR1 and CDR2: ENHRY, SYGVKD.

The sample holds a few counts of this clonotype. The chain joins TRBV15 to TRBJ1-1; 8 nucleotides align to TRBD1. J was trimmed by 0 bases and V by 5 bases; bases with no gene match: 11. CDR3 length equals 17 residues. CDR1 and CDR2 (germline): LNHNV, YYDKDF (reference sequence). Here the CDR3 reads CATSPQKADRVNTEAFF. CDR3 DNA sequence: TGTGCCACCAGCCCTCAAAAGGCGGACAGGGTGAACACTGAAGCTTTCTTT.

The sample holds a few counts of this clonotype. The chain combines TRBV29-1 with TRBJ1-1; D ambiguous. The V end was cut by 5 bases, the J end by 0 bases, with 13 bases between. Germline CDR1 is SQVTM and CDR2 is ANQGSEA. This CDR3 region has 14 residues. Here the CDR3 reads CSVRDLGMNTEAFF. CDR3 in DNA: TGCAGCGTTAGAGACCTGGGGATGAACACTGAAGCTTTCTTT.

This clonotype came up a few times. The V and J genes are TRBV20-1 and TRBJ2-3; TRBD2 aligns across 7 bases. The V segment lost 7 bases and the J segment 5 bases; nucleotides outside the gene matches: 9. This CDR3 contains 13 residues. Germline-derived CDR1 and CDR2 are DFQATT and SNEGSKA (reference sequence). The chain's CDR3 is CSGRRELKDTQYF. DNA for the CDR3: TGCAGTGGGAGGCGGGAGTTAAAAGATACGCAGTATTTT.

The V call is TRBV27, the J call TRBJ2-2; 7 bases fit TRBD1. The V segment lost 3 bases and the J segment 6 bases; nucleotides outside the gene matches: 4. CDR1 MNHEY and CDR2 SMNVEV come from the germline V gene (reference sequence). The CDR3 has 14 residues. The CDR3 DNA is TGTGCCAGCAGTTTGACAGGGACGGCCGGGGAGCTGTTTTTT. Its protein is CASSLTGTAGELFF.

This clonotype was detected only a few times. The V call is TRBV6-1, the J call TRBJ2-1; 8 nucleotides line up with TRBD1. The CDR3 is 13 residues long. The J segment lost 9 bases and the V segment lost 6 bases, leaving 7 bases of the junction unmatched. Germline CDR1 is MNHNS and CDR2 is SASEGT. CDR3 sequence reads: CASRDRVDAEQFF. The CDR3 DNA is TGTGCCAGCAGGGACAGGGTGGATGCTGAGCAGTTCTTC.

The genes are TRBV4-1 and TRBJ2-5, with 10 nucleotides matching TRBD2. CDR1 MGHRA and CDR2 YSYEKL come from the germline V gene. The junction had 9 bases not matched to a gene; V was cut back by 2 bases and J by 6 bases. The CDR3 is made up of 16 amino acids. The CDR3 DNA follows: TGCGCCAGCAGCCAATCAGCGGGGGGGCCCGGACAGACCCAGTACTTC. This gives the protein CASSQSAGGPGQTQYF.

This clonotype occurred a few times. The chain links TRBV12-3 or TRBV12-4 to TRBJ2-6; no definite D call. The CDR3 length is 15 residues. V lost 8 bases, J lost 0 bases, and 11 bases lay in between. The chain's CDR3 is CASSSVLSGANVLTF. The CDR3 region has the DNA TGTGCCAGCTCCTCCGTACTCTCTGGGGCCAACGTCCTGACTTTC.

V is TRBV10-3 and J is TRBJ1-2; 10 bases map to TRBD1. The CDR3 contains 14 residues. V shed 2 bases and J 5 bases; nucleotides not matched to a gene: 2. From germline, CDR1 is ENHRY and CDR2 SYGVKD. CDR3 in DNA: TGTGCCATCAGTGAGCCGGACAGGGGGTATGGCTACACCTTC. Translating it yields CAISEPDRGYGYTF.

The V and J genes are TRBV7-6 and TRBJ2-7; D is unclear. This CDR3 is 15 amino acids long. CDR1 is SGHVS, CDR2 FNYEAQ, per germline. Trimming took 6 bases from V and 0 from J, leaving 15 bases between them. The CDR3 nucleotides are TGTGCCAGCAGAATACACAGCGATAGCTCCTACGAGCAGTACTTC. This translates into CASRIHSDSSYEQYF.

Comments on this clonotype: A clone one base away is much larger, so this may be a read error. V usage is TRBV5-5 and J usage is TRBJ2-5; 12 nucleotides align to TRBD2. Trimming removed 4 bases from V and 4 bases from J; junction bases left unmatched: 2. The CDR3 contains 14 residues. Germline V gene sequence: CDR1 SGHKS, CDR2 YYEKEE (reference sequence). The CDR3 loop reads CASSTGLAGETQYF. DNA of the CDR3: TGTGCCAGCAGCACGGGACTAGCGGGAGAGACCCAGTACTTC.

For the CDR3, the DNA is TGTGCCAGCAGTCTCCGACTAGCGGGACCTTATGATACGCAGTATTTT. This translates into CASSLRLAGPYDTQYF. The chain employs TRBV28 and TRBJ2-3, with TRBD2 identical over 11 bases. V gave up 5 bases and J gave up 6 bases; unmatched junction bases: 10. This CDR3 has 16 residues. Germline V CDR1 and CDR2: MDHEN, SYDVKM.

This clonotype was seen a few times. The chain recombines TRBV20-1 with TRBJ1-6; 9 positions agree with TRBD1. Trimming at V came to 4 bases and at J to 8 bases, leaving 0 bases not matched to a gene. CDR1 and CDR2 from the germline V gene are DFQATT and SNEGSKA (reference sequence). The length of the CDR3 is 12 residues. CDR3 DNA sequence: TGCAGTGCTAACAGGGGGCATTCACCCCTCCACTTT. Amino acid sequence: CSANRGHSPLHF.

The chain uses TRBV4-2 and TRBJ2-1; TRBD1 matches 9 bases. This CDR3 contains 16 residues. V shed 2 bases, J shed 5 bases, and the junction held 7 bases outside the gene matches. Germline V gene lookup returns CDR1 LGHNA and CDR2 YNFKEQ. CDR3 loop: CASSQYPGQGNNEQFF. DNA of the CDR3: TGTGCCAGCAGCCAATACCCGGGACAGGGCAACAATGAGCAGTTCTTC.

This chain uses TRBV5-1 with TRBJ1-1; D is unresolved. Between the trimmed V and J ends, which lost 3 bases and 4 bases, there was a span of 13 bases. CDR1 is SGHRS and CDR2 is YFSETQ in the germline V gene. CDR3 length: 14 amino acids. DNA for the CDR3: TGCGCCAGCAGCTCGCTCGGATGGGGCACTGAAGCTTTCTTT. Its translation: CASSSLGWGTEAFF.

V usage is TRBV6-2 or TRBV6-3 and J usage is TRBJ2-7; 12 nucleotides line up with TRBD2. After removal of 6 bases from V and 4 bases from J, the junction contained 7 bases not matched to a gene. The CDR3 totals 15 residues. Germline V gives CDR1 MNHEY, CDR2 SVGEGT. The CDR3 here is CASRLRGTSGYEQYF. CDR3 nucleotide sequence: TGTGCCAGCAGGCTGCGAGGGACTAGCGGGTACGAGCAGTACTTC.

The V gene is TRBV20-1, the J gene TRBJ1-4, with D hard to call. Germline V CDR1 and CDR2: DFQATT, SNEGSKA (reference sequence). V was trimmed by 6 bases and J by 9 bases, leaving 11 bases between them. The CDR3 is 11 residues long. CDR3 region: CSAKVIKKLFF. The CDR3 nucleotides are TGCAGTGCAAAGGTTATTAAAAAACTGTTTTTT.

The chain carries TRBV5-1 and TRBJ2-5; TRBD2 matches 14 bases. CDR3 length: 16 residues. The V gene's germline CDR1 is SGHRS and CDR2 YFSETQ. Trimming removed 8 bases from V and 5 bases from J; junction bases left unmatched: 11. The CDR3 here is CASERGLAGVGETQYF. CDR3 coding DNA: TGCGCCAGTGAAAGGGGACTAGCGGGAGTCGGGGAGACCCAGTACTTC.

This clonotype was counted ten times or more. The CDR3 sequence is CSADDSGGLQPQHF. The CDR3 nucleotides are TGCAGTGCTGACGACTCAGGTGGTTTGCAGCCCCAGCATTTT. The chain recombines TRBV20-1 with TRBJ1-5; no clear D gene. Germline loops: CDR1 DFQATT, CDR2 SNEGSKA (reference sequence). The V end was cut by 5 bases, the J end by 7 bases, with 18 bases between. This CDR3 region has 14 residues.